A selection of T cell receptor beta chains follows, all from one sample in a study of blood T cell repertoires in COVID-19. Produced via immunoSEQ multiplex PCR; TCRdb's table is partial and in-frame only. The repertoire holds about 250,000 clones, with 80% to 90% as singletons. Sample: PBMCs or T cells enriched from blood (not recorded which). Receptors originate from a young woman who had recovered from COVID-19. CDR3s leave out the opening cysteine and the closing phenylalanine or tryptophan. Clone size is shown for a subset of rows, as once, few, many or a class of expanded clone.

j_call	clone_size	v_call	cdr3_aa
TRBJ2-7	-	TRBV4-1	ASSSTGTGSYEQY
TRBJ2-6	-	TRBV6-6	ASTPSPSGANVLT
TRBJ1-4	-	TRBV5-1	ASSLYPREKLF
TRBJ1-1	-	TRBV2	ASLIGGNTEAF
TRBJ1-1	-	TRBV28	ASSLWRGTEAF
TRBJ1-5	-	TRBV30	AWSDYSNQPQH
TRBJ1-4	-	TRBV6-5	ASSAPRDRGEKLF
TRBJ2-3	-	TRBV2	ASSGQGAIATDTQY
TRBJ1-1	-	TRBV5-1	ASRGTGGPFTEAF
TRBJ1-3	-	TRBV28	ASSLWGGAGGRSGNTIY
TRBJ1-5	-	TRBV28	ASSHGQGRQPQH
TRBJ1-6	-	TRBV28	ASSVGQGVSPLH
TRBJ1-5	-	TRBV2	ASSDQGAGQPQH
TRBJ2-2	-	TRBV18	ASSPFISRSKDSTGELF
TRBJ1-1	-	TRBV6-5	ASSYSPEEGTEAF
TRBJ1-1	-	TRBV20-1	SAAGLEAF
TRBJ2-4	-	TRBV14	ASRPSGTGGNIQY
TRBJ2-3	-	TRBV2	ASSDDPSGFTDTQY
TRBJ2-7	-	TRBV5-1	ASSRTSGSYEQY
TRBJ2-6	-	TRBV3-1/TRBV3-2	ASSPQRLQRGGAPGANVLT
TRBJ2-2	few	TRBV6-2/TRBV6-3	ASSNQGRTGELF
TRBJ2-5	-	TRBV24-1	ATSDLQGTSGRVRETQY
TRBJ2-3	once	TRBV5-1	ASSSRQGGPSDTQY
TRBJ2-5	-	TRBV5-1	ASSLLGGSVGETQY
TRBJ1-2	-	TRBV7-2	ASSSGQGNYGYT
TRBJ2-1	-	TRBV11-2	ASSLGGEQF
TRBJ2-2	-	TRBV28	ASRDRRPAVGELF
TRBJ2-3	-	TRBV4-1	ASSQALAGPSTDTQY